This T cell receptor beta chain was documented in a study of long-term antiretroviral therapy in people with HIV. Study-wide results and caveats: Upon ART, diversity increased but remained lower than transplant donor controls.

On this clone itself: Its target is unknown.

The CDR3 is 15 residues long. The germline V gene has CDR1 SEHNR and CDR2 FQNEAQ (reference sequence). V lost 5 bases to trimming and J lost 4 bases; unmatched junction nucleotides: 9. Version v3.0 of the immunoSEQ assay was performed at survey level. Assay used: immunoSEQ multiplex PCR; TCRdb lists only in-frame clones, some missing. The top ten hold roughly 8% of the sample, which has 23,000 or so clones, around 86% seen once. The gene calls are TRBV7-9 and TRBJ1-1; 8 bases map to TRBD1. Here the sequenced sample was unsorted PBMCs, taken 0.2 years before starting antiretroviral therapy. The sequence was collected from a man younger than 35 with HIV. The CDR3 sequence is CASSQDRVGSTEAFF. In nucleotides, the CDR3 is TGTGCCAGCAGCCAGGACAGGGTTGGATCCACTGAAGCTTTCTTT.